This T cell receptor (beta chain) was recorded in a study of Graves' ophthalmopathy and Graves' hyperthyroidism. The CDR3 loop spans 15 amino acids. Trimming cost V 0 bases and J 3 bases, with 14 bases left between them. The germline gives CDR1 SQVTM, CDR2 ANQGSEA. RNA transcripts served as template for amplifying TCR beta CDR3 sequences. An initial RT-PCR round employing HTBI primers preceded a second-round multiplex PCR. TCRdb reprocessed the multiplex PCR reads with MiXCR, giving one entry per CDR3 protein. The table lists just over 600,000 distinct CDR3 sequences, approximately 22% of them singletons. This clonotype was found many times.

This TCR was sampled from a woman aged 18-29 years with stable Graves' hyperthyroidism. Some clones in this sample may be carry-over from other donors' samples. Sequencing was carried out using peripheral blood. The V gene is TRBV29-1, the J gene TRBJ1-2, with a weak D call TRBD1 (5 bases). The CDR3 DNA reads TGCAGCGTTGAAGAATCCTCAGGGCGCGACTATGGCTACACCTTC. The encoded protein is CSVEESSGRDYGYTF.